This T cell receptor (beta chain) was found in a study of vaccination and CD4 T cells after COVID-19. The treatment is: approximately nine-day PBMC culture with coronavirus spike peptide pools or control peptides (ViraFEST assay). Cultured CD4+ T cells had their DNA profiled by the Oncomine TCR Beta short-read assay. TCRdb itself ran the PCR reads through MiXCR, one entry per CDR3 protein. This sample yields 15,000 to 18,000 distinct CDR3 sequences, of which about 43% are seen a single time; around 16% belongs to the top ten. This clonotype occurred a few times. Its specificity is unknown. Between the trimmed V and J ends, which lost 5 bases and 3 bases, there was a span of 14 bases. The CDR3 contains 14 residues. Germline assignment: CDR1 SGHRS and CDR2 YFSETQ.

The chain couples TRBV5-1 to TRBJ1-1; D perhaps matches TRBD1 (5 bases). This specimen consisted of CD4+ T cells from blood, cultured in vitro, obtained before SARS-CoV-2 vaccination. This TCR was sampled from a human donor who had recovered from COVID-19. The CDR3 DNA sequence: TGCGCCAGCAGAGGGCAGGGTGGGGACACTGAAGCTTTCTTT. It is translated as CASRGQGGDTEAFF.